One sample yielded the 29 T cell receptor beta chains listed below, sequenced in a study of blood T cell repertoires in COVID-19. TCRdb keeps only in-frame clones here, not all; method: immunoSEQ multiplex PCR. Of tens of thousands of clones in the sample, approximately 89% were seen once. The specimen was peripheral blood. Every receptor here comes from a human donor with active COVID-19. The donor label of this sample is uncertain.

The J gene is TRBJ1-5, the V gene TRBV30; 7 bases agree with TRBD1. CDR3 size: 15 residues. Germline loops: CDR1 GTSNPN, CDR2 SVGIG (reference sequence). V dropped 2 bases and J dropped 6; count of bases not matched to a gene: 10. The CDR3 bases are TGTGCCTGGAGTCCACTAGACAGGGCGCGTCAGCCCCAGCATTTT. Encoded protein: CAWSPLDRARQPQHF.

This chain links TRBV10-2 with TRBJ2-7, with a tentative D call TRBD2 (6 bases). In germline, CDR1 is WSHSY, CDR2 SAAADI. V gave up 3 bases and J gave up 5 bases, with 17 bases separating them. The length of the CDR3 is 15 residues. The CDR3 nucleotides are TGCGCCAGCAGTGATTGGGTTGCGGGACGAGACGAGCAGTACTTC. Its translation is CASSDWVAGRDEQYF.

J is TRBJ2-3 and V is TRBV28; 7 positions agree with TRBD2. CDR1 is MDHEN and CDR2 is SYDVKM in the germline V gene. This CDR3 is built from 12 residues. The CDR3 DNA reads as TGTGGGGTAAGCGGGAATGGAAATACGCAGTATTTT. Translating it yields CGVSGNGNTQYF.

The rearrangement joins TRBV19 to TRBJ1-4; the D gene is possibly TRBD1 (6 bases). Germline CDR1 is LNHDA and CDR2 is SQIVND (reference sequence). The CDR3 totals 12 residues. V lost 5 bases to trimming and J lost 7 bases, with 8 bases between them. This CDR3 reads CASSVRGEKLFF. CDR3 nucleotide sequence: TGTGCCAGTAGTGTCAGGGGTGAAAAACTGTTTTTT.

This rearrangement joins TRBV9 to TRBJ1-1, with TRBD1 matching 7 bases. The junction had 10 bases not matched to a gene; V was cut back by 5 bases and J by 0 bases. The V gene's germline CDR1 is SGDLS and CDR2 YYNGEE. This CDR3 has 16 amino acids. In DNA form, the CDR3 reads TGTGCCAGCAGTGCCCACCCGGACAGGATGAACACTGAAGCTTTCTTT. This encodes CASSAHPDRMNTEAFF.

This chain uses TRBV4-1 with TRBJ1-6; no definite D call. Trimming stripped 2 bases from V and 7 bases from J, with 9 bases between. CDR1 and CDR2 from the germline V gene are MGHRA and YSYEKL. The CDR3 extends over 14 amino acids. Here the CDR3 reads CASSQLARNSPLHF. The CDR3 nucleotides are TGCGCCAGCAGCCAATTGGCCAGAAATTCACCCCTCCACTTT.

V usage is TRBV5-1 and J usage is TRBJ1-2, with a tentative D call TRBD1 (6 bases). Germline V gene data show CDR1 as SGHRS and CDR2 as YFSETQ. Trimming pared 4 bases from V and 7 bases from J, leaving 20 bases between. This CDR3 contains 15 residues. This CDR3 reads CASSKETQGRSGYTF. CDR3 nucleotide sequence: TGCGCCAGCAGCAAGGAAACTCAGGGGCGCAGTGGCTACACCTTC.

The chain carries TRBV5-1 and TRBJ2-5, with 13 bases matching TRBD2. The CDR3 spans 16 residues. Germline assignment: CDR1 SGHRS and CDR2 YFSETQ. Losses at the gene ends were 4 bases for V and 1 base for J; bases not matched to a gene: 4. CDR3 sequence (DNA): TGCGCCAGCAGCCGGGGGACTAGCGGGGCCCAAGAGACCCAGTACTTC. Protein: CASSRGTSGAQETQYF.

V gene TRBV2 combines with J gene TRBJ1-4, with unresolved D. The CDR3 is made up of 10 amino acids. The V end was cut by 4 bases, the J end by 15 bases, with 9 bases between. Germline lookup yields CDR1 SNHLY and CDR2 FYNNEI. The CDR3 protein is CASSGQRLFF. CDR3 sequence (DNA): TGTGCCAGCAGTGGGCAAAGATTGTTTTTT.

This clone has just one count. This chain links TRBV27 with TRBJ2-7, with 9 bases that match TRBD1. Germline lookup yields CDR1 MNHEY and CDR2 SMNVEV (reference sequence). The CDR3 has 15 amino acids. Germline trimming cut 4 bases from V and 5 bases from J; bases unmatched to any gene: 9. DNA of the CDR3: TGTGCCAGCAGTTACGTGGGACAGGGTGAGGACGAGCAGTACTTC. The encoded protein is CASSYVGQGEDEQYF.

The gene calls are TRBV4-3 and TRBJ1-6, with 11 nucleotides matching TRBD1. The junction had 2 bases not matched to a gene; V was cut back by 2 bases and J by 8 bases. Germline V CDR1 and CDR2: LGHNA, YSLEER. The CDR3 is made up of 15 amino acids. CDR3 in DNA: TGCGCCAGCAGCCAAAGGGACAGGGGGGATTCACCCCTCCACTTT. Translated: CASSQRDRGDSPLHF.

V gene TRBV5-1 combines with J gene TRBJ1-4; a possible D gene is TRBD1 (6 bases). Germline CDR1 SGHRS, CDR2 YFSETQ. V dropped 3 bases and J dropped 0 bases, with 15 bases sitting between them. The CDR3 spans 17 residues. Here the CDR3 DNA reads TGCGCCAGCAGCTCAGGAACAGGGAATCCAACTAATGAAAAACTGTTTTTT. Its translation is CASSSGTGNPTNEKLFF.

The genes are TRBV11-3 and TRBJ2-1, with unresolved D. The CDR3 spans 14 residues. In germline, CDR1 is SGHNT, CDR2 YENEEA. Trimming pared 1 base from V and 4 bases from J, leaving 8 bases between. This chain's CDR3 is CASSLAREYNEQFF. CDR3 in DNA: TGTGCCAGCAGCTTAGCTCGAGAATACAATGAGCAGTTCTTC. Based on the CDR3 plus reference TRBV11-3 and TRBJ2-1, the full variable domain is EAGVVQSPRYKIIEKKQPVAFWCNPISGHNTLYWYLQNLGQGPELLIRYENEEAVDDSQLPKDRFSAERLKGVDSTLKIQPAELGDSAVYLCASSLAREYNEQFFGPGTRLTVL.

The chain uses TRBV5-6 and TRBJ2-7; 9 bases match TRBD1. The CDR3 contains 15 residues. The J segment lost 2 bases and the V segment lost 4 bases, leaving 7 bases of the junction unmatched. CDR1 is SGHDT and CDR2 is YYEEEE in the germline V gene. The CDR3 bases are TGTGCCAGCAGCGGACCGGGACAGGGAACCTACGAGCAGTACTTC. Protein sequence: CASSGPGQGTYEQYF.

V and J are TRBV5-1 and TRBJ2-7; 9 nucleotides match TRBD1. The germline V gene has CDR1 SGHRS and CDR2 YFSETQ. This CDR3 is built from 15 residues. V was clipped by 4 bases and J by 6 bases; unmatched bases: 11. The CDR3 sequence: CASSIRQGGPGEQYF. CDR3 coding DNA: TGCGCCAGCAGCATAAGACAGGGGGGGCCCGGCGAGCAGTACTTC.

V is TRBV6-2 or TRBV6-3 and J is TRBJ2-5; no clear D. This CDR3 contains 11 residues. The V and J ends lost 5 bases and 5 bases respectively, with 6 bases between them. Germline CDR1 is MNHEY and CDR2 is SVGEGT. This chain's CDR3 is CASSMRETQYF. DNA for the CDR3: TGTGCCAGCAGTATGCGGGAGACCCAGTACTTC.

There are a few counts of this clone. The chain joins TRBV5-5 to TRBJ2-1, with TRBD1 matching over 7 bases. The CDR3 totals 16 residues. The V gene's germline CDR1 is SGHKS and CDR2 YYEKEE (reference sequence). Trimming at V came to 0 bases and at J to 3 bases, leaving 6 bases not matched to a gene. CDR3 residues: CASSLVAGGNYNEQFF. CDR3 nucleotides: TGTGCCAGCAGCTTGGTGGCAGGGGGAAACTACAATGAGCAGTTCTTC.

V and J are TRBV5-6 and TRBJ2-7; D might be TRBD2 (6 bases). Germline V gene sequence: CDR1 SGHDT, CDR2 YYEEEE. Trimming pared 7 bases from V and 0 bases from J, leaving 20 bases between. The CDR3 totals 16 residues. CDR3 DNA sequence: TGTGCCAGCCAGGACTATGGAGGGATGAGCTCCTACGAGCAGTACTTC. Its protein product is CASQDYGGMSSYEQYF.

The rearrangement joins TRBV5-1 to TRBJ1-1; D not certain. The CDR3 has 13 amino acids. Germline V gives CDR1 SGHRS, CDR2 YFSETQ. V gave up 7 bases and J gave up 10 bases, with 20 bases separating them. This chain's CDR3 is CASSSGGPVRAFF. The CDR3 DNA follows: TGCGCCAGCTCTTCCGGTGGGCCCGTGAGAGCTTTCTTT. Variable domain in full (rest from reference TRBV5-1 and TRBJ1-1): KAGVTQTPRYLIKTRGQQVTLSCSPISGHRSVSWYQQTPGQGLQFLFEYFSETQRNKGNFPGRFSGRQFSNSRSEMNVSTLELGDSALYLCASSSGGPVRAFFGQGTRLTVV.

The CDR3 reads CASSLFSGGFNYGYTF. In nucleotides, the CDR3 is TGTGCCAGCAGTTTATTTTCGGGGGGCTTTAACTATGGCTACACCTTC. The rearrangement uses TRBV28 and TRBJ1-2, with D perhaps TRBD1 (6 bases). The CDR3 loop spans 16 amino acids. Germline values: CDR1 MDHEN, CDR2 SYDVKM. The V gene lost 1 base and the J gene lost 1 base, with 13 bases spanning the gap.

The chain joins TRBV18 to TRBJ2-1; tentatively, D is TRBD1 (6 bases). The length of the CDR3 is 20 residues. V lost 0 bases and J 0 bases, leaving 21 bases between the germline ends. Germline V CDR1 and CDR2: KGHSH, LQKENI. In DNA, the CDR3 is TGTGCCAGCTCACCACCGGAGGCCGGGACACAAACACGCTCCTACAATGAGCAGTTCTTC. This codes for CASSPPEAGTQTRSYNEQFF. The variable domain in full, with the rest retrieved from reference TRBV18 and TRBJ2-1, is NAGVMQNPRHLVRRRGQEARLRCSPMKGHSHVYWYRQLPEEGLKFMVYLQKENIIDESGMPKERFSAEFPKEGPSILRIQQVVRGDSAAYFCASSPPEAGTQTRSYNEQFFGPGTRLTVL.

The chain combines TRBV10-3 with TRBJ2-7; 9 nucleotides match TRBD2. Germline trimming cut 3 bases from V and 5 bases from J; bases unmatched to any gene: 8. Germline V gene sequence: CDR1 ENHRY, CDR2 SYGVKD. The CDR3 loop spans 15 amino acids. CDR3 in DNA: TGTGCCATCAGTGATGTAGGCGGGGGGGTTGACGAGCAGTACTTC. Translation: CAISDVGGGVDEQYF.

The CDR3 DNA reads TGTGCCAGCAAATCCGGGACACTGAACACTGAAGCTTTCTTT. This translates into CASKSGTLNTEAFF. The chain recombines TRBV7-2 with TRBJ1-1; D may be TRBD1 (6 bases). The CDR3 is 14 amino acids. The ends were cut back, 7 bases at V and 0 bases at J, with 12 bases in the middle. Germline-derived CDR1 and CDR2 are SGHTA and FQGNSA.

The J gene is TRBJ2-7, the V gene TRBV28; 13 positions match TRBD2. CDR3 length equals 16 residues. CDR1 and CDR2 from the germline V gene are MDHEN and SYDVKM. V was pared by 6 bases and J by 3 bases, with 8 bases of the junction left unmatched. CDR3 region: CASSTTSGRAIYEQYF. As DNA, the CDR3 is TGTGCCAGCAGCACCACTAGCGGGAGGGCCATCTACGAGCAGTACTTC.

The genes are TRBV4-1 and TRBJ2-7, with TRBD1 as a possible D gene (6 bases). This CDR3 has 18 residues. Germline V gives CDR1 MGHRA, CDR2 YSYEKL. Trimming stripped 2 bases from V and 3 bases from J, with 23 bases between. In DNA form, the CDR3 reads TGCGCCAGCAGCCAACCACAGGGCTTGAGGCTCACTCGCTACGAGCAGTACTTC. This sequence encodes CASSQPQGLRLTRYEQYF.

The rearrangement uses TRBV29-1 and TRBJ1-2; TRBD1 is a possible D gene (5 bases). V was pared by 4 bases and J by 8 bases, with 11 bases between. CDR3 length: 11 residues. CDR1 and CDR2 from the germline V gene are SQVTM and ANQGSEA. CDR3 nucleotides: TGCAGCGTTGCCCCTAGACAGGGCTACACCTTC. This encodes CSVAPRQGYTF.

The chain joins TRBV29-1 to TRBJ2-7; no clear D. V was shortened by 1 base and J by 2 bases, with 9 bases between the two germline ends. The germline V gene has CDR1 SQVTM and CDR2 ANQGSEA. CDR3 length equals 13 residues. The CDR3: CSVEGASTYEQYF. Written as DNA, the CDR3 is TGCAGCGTTGAAGGAGCTTCCACCTACGAGCAGTACTTC.

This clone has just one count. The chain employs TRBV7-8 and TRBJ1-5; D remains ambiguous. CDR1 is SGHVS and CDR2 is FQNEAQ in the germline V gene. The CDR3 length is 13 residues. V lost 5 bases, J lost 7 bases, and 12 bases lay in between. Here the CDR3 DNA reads TGTGCCAGCAGCGAAGAGGGCCTCCAGCCCCAGCATTTT. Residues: CASSEEGLQPQHF.

The CDR3 DNA reads TGCAGTGCTAGTGAGGCTAGCGGGTCCTACGAGCAGTACTTC. This encodes CSASEASGSYEQYF. The V call is TRBV20-1, the J call TRBJ2-7; 8 nucleotides line up with TRBD2. This CDR3 contains 14 residues. V dropped 3 bases and J dropped 1; count of bases not matched to a gene: 5. Germline V gene sequence: CDR1 DFQATT, CDR2 SNEGSKA (reference sequence).